This T cell receptor (beta chain) is from a study of shared clonotypes between healthy human individuals. Measured with immunoSEQ multiplex PCR; TCRdb has only the in-frame clones, and not every one. This sample yields 400,000 to 600,000 clones, of which around 95% are seen a single time; 0.055% to 0.075% belongs to the top ten. The junction had 3 bases not matched to a gene; V was cut back by 6 bases and J by 6 bases. The CDR3 is 13 residues long. The germline CDR1 and CDR2 sequences are LNHDA and SQIVND (reference sequence). This clonotype was obtained from a woman in her 30s in good health. The chain combines TRBV19 with TRBJ1-1, with 11 bases matching TRBD1. Material: naive CD4+ T cells sorted from blood. Subset meaning: CD45RA+ positively selected. CDR3 in amino acids: CASRDRGLPEAFF. The CDR3 DNA reads as TGTGCCAGTAGGGACAGGGGGCTCCCTGAAGCTTTCTTT.